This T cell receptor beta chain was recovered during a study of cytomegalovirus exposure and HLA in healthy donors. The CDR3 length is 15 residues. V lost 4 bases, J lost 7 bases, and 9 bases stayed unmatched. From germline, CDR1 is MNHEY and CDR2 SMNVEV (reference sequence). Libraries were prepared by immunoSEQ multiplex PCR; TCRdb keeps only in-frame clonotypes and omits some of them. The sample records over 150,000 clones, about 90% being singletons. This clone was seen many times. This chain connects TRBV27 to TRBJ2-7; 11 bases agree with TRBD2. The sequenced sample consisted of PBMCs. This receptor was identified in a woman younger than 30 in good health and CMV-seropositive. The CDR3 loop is CASSSLAGGKKEQYF. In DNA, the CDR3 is TGTGCCAGCAGTTCGCTAGCGGGAGGAAAGAAAGAGCAGTACTTC.